This TCR beta chain was sequenced in a study of blood T cell repertoires in COVID-19. In the authors' methods: Estimation of nucleated cell counts was performed using reference gene primer amplification. Repertoires were generated with immunoSEQ multiplex PCR, while TCRdb's copy carries only in-frame clones and drops some. Clonal size and the V and J genes are those of that table, whereas D and trimming came from the DNA. The sample yields some 350,000 clones, 88% seen once. V lost 2 bases and J 3 bases, leaving 10 bases between the germline ends. This CDR3 comprises 14 residues. Per germline, CDR1 SGHTA and CDR2 FQGNSA. This clone has only a few counts.

The J gene is TRBJ1-2, the V gene TRBV7-2; no reliable D call. This sequence was found in a man younger than 40 who had recovered from COVID-19. The specimen sequenced was PBMCs or T cells enriched from blood (not recorded which). CDR3 nucleotides: TGTGCCAGCAGCTTACAGGCCACTGACTATGGCTACACCTTC. This gives the protein CASSLQATDYGYTF.